This T cell receptor (beta chain) was observed in a study of graft-versus-host responses after intestinal transplantation. Comment on this clone: Its target is not known.

Overall study findings and caveats: In recipient marrow, GvH clones were found, and some appeared first in ileum or blood. Where graft-donor T cell macrochimerism was present, patients had high graft-versus-host to host-versus-graft clonal ratios in allografts.

Germline lookup yields CDR1 MNHEY and CDR2 SVGAGI. This CDR3 has 14 residues. The trim removed 6 bases at V and 4 bases at J, leaving 8 bases unmatched. TCRdb keeps only in-frame clones here, not all; method: immunoSEQ multiplex PCR. Of fewer than 120,000 clones in the sample, around 93% were seen once. The TCR was taken from a human donor who received an intestinal transplant. Sequenced here: unstimulated CD8+ T cells sorted from spleen or lymph node cells, sampled before intestinal transplant. The chain couples TRBV6-5 to TRBJ1-1; 7 bases agree with TRBD1. The CDR3 DNA follows: TGTGCCAGCAGCTCAGGGGGTACAGGCACTGAAGCTTTCTTT. It codes for CASSSGGTGTEAFF.